This T cell receptor (beta chain) is from a study of blood T cell repertoires in COVID-19. Profiled with immunoSEQ multiplex PCR; TCRdb holds only in-frame clones, not every one. Among over 150,000 clones listed, roughly 85% were seen once. The sequence came from a woman in her seventies with acute or convalescent COVID-19. Specimen: peripheral blood.

In nucleotides, the CDR3 is TGTGCCAGCAGCCAAATGACTAGCGGGGGAGGACCTACGAACACCGGGGAGCTGTTTTTT. Amino acid sequence: CASSQMTSGGGPTNTGELFF. The chain is built from TRBV4-2 and TRBJ2-2; 12 nucleotides agree with TRBD2. The CDR3 has 20 amino acids. The trim removed 2 bases at V and 0 bases at J, leaving 10 bases unmatched. CDR1 LGHNA and CDR2 YNFKEQ come from the germline V gene.